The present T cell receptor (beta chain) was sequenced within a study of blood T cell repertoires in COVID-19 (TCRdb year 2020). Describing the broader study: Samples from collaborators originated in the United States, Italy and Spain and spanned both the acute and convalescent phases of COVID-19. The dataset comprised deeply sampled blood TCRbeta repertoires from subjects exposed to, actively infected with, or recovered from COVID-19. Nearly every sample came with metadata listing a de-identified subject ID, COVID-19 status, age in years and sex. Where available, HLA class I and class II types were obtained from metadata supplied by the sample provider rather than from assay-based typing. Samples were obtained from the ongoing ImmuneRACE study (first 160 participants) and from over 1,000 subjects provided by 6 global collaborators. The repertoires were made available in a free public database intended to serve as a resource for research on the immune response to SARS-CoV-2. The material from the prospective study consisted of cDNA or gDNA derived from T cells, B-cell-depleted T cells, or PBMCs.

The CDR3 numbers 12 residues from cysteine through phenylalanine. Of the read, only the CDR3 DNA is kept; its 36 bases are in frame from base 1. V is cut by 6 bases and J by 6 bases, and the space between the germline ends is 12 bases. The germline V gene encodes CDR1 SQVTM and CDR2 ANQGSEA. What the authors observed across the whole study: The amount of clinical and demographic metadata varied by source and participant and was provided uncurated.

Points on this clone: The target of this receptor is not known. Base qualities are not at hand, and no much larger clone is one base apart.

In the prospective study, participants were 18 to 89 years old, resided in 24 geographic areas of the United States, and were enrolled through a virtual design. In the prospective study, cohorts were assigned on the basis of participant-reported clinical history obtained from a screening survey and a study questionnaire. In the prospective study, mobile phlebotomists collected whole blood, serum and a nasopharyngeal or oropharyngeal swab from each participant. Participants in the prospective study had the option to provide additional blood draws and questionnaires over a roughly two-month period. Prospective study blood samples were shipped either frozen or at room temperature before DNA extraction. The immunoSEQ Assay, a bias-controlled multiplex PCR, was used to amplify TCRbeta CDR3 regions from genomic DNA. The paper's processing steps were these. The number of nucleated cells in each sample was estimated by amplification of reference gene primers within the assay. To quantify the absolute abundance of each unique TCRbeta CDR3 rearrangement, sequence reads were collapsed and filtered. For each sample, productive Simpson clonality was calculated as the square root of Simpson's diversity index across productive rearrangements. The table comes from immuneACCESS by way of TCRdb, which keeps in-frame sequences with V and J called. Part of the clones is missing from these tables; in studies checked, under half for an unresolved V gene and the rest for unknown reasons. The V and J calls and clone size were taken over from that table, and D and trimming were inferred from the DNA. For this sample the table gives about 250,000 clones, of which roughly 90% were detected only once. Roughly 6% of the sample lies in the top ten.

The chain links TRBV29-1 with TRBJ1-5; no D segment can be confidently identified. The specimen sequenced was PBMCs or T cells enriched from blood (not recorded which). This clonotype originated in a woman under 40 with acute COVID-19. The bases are TGCAGCGTCGCCCAGGCTGGTCAGCCCCAGCATTTT. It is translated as CSVAQAGQPQHF.